The entry below describes one T cell receptor (beta chain). Its target is unknown. Taking roughly 18-32 mg of unsorted bulk tissue, the authors co-extracted RNA and DNA. Resecting the tumor surgically was how the patients' primary liver carcinoma was treated. The patients lived with chronic HBV infection and had not yet received any treatment. The data are from a study of tumor-infiltrating lymphocytes in primary liver carcinoma. Overall study: Every sample contained roughly 3.65 to 7.5 million productive TCRbeta reads, and these numbers were similar from one tissue type to another.

Study results and caveats: Tumors carried a top-250-clone fraction significantly exceeding that of blood (p = 0.039).

The CDR3 is made up of 10 amino acids. CDR1 and CDR2 (germline): SQVTM, ANQGSEA. V dropped 6 bases and J dropped 15 bases, with 16 bases sitting between them. A constant-region primer served to make TCR beta cDNA from roughly 480 ng total RNA. Libraries of TCR beta came from three nested multiplex PCR rounds with slightly modified ARM-PCR. Use of TRBV1-TRBV30 forward primers with a C-beta reverse primer characterized the first two PCR rounds, which lasted nine to eleven cycles each. TCRdb reanalysed the multiplex PCR reads using MiXCR and keeps one entry per CDR3 protein. The sample contains roughly 120,000 distinct CDR3 sequences, roughly 70% of which appear only once.

The chain carries TRBV29-1 and TRBJ2-3; D gene unclear. The sample was tumor-adjacent normal liver tissue. The sequence was collected from a woman in her sixties or seventies with primary liver carcinoma and hepatitis B virus infection. The CDR3 coding sequence is TGCAGCGTCGATTCGGGCAGACTTTATTTT. Protein: CSVDSGRLYF.